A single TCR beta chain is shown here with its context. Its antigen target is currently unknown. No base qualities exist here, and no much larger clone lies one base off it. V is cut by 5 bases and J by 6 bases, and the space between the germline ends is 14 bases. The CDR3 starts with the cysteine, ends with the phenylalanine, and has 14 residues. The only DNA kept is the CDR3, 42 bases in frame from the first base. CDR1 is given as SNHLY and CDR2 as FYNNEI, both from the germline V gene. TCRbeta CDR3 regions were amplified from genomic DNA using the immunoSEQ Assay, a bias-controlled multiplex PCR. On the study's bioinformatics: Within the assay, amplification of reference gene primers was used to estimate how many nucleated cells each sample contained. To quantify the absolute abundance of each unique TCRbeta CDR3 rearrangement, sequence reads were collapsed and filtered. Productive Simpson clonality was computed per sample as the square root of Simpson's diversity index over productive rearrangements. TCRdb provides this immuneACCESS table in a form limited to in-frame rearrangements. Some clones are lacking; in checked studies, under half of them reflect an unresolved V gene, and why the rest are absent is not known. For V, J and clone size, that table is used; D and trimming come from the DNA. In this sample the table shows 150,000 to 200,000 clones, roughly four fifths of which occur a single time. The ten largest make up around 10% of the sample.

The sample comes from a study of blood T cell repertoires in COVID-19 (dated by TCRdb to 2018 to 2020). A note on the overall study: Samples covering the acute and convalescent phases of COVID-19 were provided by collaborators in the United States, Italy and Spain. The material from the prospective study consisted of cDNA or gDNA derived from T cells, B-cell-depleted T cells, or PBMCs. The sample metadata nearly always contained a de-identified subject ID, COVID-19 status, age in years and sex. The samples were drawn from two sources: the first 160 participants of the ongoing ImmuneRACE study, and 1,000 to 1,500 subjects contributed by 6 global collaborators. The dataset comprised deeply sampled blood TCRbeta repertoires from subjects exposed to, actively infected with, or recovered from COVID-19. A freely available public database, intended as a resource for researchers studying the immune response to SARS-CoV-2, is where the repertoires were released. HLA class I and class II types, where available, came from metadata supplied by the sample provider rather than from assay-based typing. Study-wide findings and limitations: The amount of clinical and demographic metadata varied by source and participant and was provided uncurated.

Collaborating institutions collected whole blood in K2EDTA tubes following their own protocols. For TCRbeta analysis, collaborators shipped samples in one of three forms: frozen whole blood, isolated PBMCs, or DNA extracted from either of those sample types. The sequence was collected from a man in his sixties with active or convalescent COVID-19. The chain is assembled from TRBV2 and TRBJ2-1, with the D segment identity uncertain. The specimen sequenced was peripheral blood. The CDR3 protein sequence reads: CASSMTATTNEQFF. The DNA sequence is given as TGTGCCAGCAGTATGACTGCCACTACCAATGAGCAGTTCTTC.